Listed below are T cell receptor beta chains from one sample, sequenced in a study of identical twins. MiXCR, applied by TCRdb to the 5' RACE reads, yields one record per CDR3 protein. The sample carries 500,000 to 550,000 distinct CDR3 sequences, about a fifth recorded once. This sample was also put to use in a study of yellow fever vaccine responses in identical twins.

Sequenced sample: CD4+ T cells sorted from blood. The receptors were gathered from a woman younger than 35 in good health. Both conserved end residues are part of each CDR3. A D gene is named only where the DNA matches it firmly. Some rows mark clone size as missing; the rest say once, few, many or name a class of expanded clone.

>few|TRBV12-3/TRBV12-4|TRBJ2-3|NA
TGTGCCAGCAGTTTAGACCAAACTAGCACAGATACGCAGTATTTT
CASSLDQTSTDTQYF
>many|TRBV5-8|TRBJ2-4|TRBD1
TGTGCCAGCAGCCCGGGAGACAGGGGTAAAAACATTCAGTACTTC
CASSPGDRGKNIQYF
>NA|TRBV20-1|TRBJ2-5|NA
TGCAGTGCCAATGGGCGGCCCACTAACCAAGAGACCCAGTACTTC
CSANGRPTNQETQYF
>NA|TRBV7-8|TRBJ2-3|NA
TGTGCCAGCAGCTTAGCCTCGCTGCGACCAGATACGCAGTATTTT
CASSLASLRPDTQYF
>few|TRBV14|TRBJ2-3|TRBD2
TGTGCCAGCGCGCGACTAGCGGGATTTGAGGATACGCAGTATTTT
CASARLAGFEDTQYF
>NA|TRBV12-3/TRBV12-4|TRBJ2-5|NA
TGTGCCAGCAGTCCCTACAGGGGAGGGTGGGGGGAGACCCAGTACTTC
CASSPYRGGWGETQYF
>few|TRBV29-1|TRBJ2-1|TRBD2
TGCAGCGTTGGGGGGACTAGCGGGGGGGCCTACAATGAGCAGTTCTTC
CSVGGTSGGAYNEQFF
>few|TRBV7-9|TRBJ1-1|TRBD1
TGTGCCAGCAGCGAGGCGAGCAGGGGGCTCACTGAAGCTTTCTTT
CASSEASRGLTEAFF
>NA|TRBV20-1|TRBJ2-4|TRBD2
TGCAGTGCTAGAGGAGCGGGAGTCGAGTCGGGCATTCAGTACTTC
CSARGAGVESGIQYF
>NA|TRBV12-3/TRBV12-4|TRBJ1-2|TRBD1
TGTGCCAGCACCGAAGACAGGGGGTTAGGCTACACCTTC
CASTEDRGLGYTF
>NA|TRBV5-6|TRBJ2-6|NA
TGTGCCAGCAGCTTACAGCTCTCTGGGGCCAACGTCCTGACTTTC
CASSLQLSGANVLTF
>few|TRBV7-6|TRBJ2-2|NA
TGTGCCAGCAGCTTAGGTGGCCAGATCACCGGGGAGCTGTTTTTT
CASSLGGQITGELFF
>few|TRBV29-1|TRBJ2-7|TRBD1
TGCAGCGTTGAAAGAGGACAGGGGGCCGGCGAGCAGTACTTC
CSVERGQGAGEQYF
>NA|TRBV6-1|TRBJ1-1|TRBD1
TGTGCCAGCAGGAGTATACAGGGGTTGACTGAAGCTTTCTTT
CASRSIQGLTEAFF
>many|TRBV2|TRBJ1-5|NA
TGTGCCAGCAGCGCTGAAGCCGTGGGCAATCAGCCCCAGCATTTT
CASSAEAVGNQPQHF
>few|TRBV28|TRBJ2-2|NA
TGTGCCAGCGCGGTCGGGTCGAACACCGGGGAGCTGTTTTTT
CASAVGSNTGELFF
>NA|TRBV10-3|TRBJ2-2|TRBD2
TGTGCCATCAGTGATCGGGGGGGTTACACCGGGGAGCTGTTTTTT
CAISDRGGYTGELFF
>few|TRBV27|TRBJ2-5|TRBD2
TGTGCCAGCAGTTCGCCCGGGGAGGGAGAGACCCAGTACTTC
CASSSPGEGETQYF
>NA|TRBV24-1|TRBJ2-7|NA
TGTGCCACCAGTGTCAAACAGGGCTACGAGCAGTACTTC
CATSVKQGYEQYF
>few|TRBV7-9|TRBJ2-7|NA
TGTGCCAGCAGCCCCCGAGGGGCCTCCTACGAGCAGTACTTC
CASSPRGASYEQYF
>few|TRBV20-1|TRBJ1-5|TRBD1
TGCAGTGCTAGAGGGGGAGGGGGCGCGGGGAATCAGCCCCAGCATTTT
CSARGGGGAGNQPQHF
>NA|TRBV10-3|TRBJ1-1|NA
TGTGCCATCAGGGGGAACAGTAACCTTGAAGCTTTCTTT
CAIRGNSNLEAFF
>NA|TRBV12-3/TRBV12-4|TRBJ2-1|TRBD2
TGTGCCAGCAGTTCTCGGGGCGGGGGGGCTGGCAATGAGCAGTTCTTC
CASSSRGGGAGNEQFF
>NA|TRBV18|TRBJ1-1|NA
TGTGCCAGCTCACCGGGGGCCCTGAACACTGAAGCTTTCTTT
CASSPGALNTEAFF
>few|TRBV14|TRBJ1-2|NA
TGTGCCAGCAGCCAAGTAGGGAACTATGGCTACACCTTC
CASSQVGNYGYTF
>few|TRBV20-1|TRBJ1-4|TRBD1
TGCAGCCAACAGGGGAATGAAAAACTGTTTTTT
CSQQGNEKLFF
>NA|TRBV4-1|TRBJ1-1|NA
TGCGCCAGCAGCCAAGATCGTTCGGCAACATTGAACACTGAAGCTTTCTTT
CASSQDRSATLNTEAFF
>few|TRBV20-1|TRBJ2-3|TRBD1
TGCAGTGCTGCCATACTGACAGGGATCACAGATACGCAGTATTTT
CSAAILTGITDTQYF
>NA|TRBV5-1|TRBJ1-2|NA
TGCGCCAGCAGCTTGGCGGGAAAAAACTATGGCTACACCTTC
CASSLAGKNYGYTF
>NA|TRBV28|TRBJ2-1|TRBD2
TGTGCCAGCAGCTCCGGGACTAGCGGGCGCCATGAGCAGTTCTTC
CASSSGTSGRHEQFF
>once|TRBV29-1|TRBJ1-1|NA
TGCAGCGCGGACAGAGTGAACACTGAAGCTTTCTTT
CSADRVNTEAFF
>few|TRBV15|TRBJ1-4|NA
TGTGCCACCAGCAGAGATCTACCTGCAACTAATGAAAAACTGTTTTTT
CATSRDLPATNEKLFF
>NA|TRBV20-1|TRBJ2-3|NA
TGCAGTGCAATCCGGGACAGCACAGATACGCAGTATTTT
CSAIRDSTDTQYF
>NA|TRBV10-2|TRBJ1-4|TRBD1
TGCGCCAGCAGGAAACAGGGGATGGGTGAAAAACTGTTTTTT
CASRKQGMGEKLFF
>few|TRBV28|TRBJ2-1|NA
TGTGCCAGCAGCACCAGCCCCCGGGAGCAGTTCTTC
CASSTSPREQFF
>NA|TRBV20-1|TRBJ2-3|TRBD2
TGCAGTGCTAGACTAGCGGGAGGGTTGGATACGCAGTATTTT
CSARLAGGLDTQYF
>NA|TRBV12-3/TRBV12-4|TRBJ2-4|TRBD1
TGTGCCAGCAGACAGGGGGCCAAAAACATTCAGTACTTC
CASRQGAKNIQYF
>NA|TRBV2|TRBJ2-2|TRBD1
TGTGCCAGCAGTGTCGAGGGGGCCGTGAACACCGGGGAGCTGTTTTTT
CASSVEGAVNTGELFF
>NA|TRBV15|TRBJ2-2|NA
TGTGCCACCAGCATCCTCGTCCGGGACAAGGGCGGGGAGCTGTTTTTT
CATSILVRDKGGELFF
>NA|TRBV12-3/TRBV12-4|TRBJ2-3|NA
TGTGCCAGCAGTTTAGTCGAGTGGACAAGTGGGGCCACAGATACGCAGTATTTT
CASSLVEWTSGATDTQYF
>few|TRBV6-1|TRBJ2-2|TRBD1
TGTGCCAGCAGCGACCCCAGGGGGCGTTTTAACACCGGGGAGCTGTTTTTT
CASSDPRGRFNTGELFF
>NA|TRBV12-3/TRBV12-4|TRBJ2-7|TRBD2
TGTGCCAGCAGACTCGGGACTAGCGGGAGTTTCGAGCAGTACTTC
CASRLGTSGSFEQYF
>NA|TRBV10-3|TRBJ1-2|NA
TGTGCCATCAGTGAAAGGACCTATGGCTACACCTTC
CAISERTYGYTF
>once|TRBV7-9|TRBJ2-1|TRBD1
TGTGCCAGCAGCTTGGGACAGGGAAAAGAGTTCTTC
CASSLGQGKEFF
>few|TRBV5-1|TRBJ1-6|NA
TGCGCCAGCAGCTACGACAGGTTCAATTCACCCCTCCACTTT
CASSYDRFNSPLHF
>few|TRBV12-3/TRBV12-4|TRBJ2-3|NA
TGTGCCAGCAGTTATGTACCACTGGGGGAGGATACGCAGTATTTT
CASSYVPLGEDTQYF
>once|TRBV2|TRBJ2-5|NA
TGTGCCAGCAGAACCGGGACATTTCAAGAGACCCAGTACTTC
CASRTGTFQETQYF
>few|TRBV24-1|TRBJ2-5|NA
TGTGCCACCAGTGATTCCCCTCCGACCCAGTACTTC
CATSDSPPTQYF
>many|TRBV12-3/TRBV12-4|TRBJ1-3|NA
TGTGCCAGCAGCCCGGGGCCCGGAAACACCATATATTTT
CASSPGPGNTIYF
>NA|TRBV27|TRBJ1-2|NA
TGTGCCAGCAGTTTCGTGCAGGGCCCTAACTATGGCTACACCTTC
CASSFVQGPNYGYTF
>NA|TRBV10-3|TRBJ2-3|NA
TGTGCCATCAGTGAGCGGCGGATCACTAGCACAGATACGCAGTATTTT
CAISERRITSTDTQYF
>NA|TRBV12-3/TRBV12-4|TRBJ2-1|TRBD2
TGTGCCAGCAGTGGGACTAGCGGGAGGGCCCCCAGCGGAAATGAGCAGTTCTTC
CASSGTSGRAPSGNEQFF
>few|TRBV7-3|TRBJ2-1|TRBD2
TGTGCCAGCAGCTACGCCCCCGGGACTAGGAGCCACAATGAGCAGTTCTTC
CASSYAPGTRSHNEQFF
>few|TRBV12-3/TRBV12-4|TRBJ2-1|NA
TGTGCCAGCAGCCTTCCGGGACTCTCTAATGAGCAGTTCTTC
CASSLPGLSNEQFF
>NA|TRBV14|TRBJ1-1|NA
TGTGCCAGCAGCCACAGAGTCGCGGGGAACACTGAAGCTTTCTTT
CASSHRVAGNTEAFF
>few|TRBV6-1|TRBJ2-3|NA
TGTGCCAGCCGCTTTGGGATCGACACAGATACGCAGTATTTT
CASRFGIDTDTQYF
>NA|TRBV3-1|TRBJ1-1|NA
TGTGCCAGCAGCCAACGCGGGGGCACTGAAGCTTTCTTT
CASSQRGGTEAFF
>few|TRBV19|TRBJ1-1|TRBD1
TGTGCCACATGCCCCGACAGGGTGCGGTACACTGAAGCTTTCTTT
CATCPDRVRYTEAFF
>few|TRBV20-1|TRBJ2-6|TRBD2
TGCAGTGCTAGAGATCGGGATAGCGGGAGGCCTGGGGCCAACGTCCTGACTTTC
CSARDRDSGRPGANVLTF